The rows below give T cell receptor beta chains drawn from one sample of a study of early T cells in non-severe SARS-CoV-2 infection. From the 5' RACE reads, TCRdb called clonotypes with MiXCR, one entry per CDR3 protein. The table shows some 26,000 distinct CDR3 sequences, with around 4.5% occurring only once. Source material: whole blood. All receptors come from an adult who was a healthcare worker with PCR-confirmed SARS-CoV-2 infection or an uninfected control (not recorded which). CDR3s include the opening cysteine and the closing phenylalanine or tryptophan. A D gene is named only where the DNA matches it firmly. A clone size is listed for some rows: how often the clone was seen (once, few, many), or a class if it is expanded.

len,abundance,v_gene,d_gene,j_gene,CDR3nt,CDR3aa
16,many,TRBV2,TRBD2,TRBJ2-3,TGTGCCAGCAATCCTGGGACTAGCGGGAGCGCAGATACGCAGTATTTT,CASNPGTSGSADTQYF
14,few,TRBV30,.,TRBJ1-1,TGTGCCTGGAGTTTGGTGGGAGGGGACACTGAAGCTTTCTTT,CAWSLVGGDTEAFF
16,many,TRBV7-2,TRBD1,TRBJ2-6,TGTGCCAGCAGCTTGGGACAGGCGACTGGGGCCAACGTCCTGACTTTC,CASSLGQATGANVLTF
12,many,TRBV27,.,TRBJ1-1,TGTGCCAGCAGCCAGGGAAGAACTGAAGCTTTCTTT,CASSQGRTEAFF
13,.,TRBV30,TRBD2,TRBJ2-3,TGTGCCTGTAGCGGGGGTGGCACAGATACGCAGTATTTT,CACSGGGTDTQYF
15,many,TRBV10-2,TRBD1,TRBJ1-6,TGCGCCAGCAGCAGTACTGGGACAGGGCGTGAACCCCTCCACTTT,CASSSTGTGREPLHF
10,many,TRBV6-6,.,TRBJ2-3,TGTGCCAGCAGTTATGAAACGCAGTATTTT,CASSYETQYF
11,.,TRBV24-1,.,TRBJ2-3,TGTGCCACCTCCTATTCAGATACGCAGTATTTT,CATSYSDTQYF
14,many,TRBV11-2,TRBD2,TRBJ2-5,TGTGCCAGCAGCTCCGGGGGGACGGGAGAGACCCAGTACTTC,CASSSGGTGETQYF
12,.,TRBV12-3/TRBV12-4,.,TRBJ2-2,TGTGCCAGCATAAGGAGTCAGGGGGAGCTGTTTTTT,CASIRSQGELFF
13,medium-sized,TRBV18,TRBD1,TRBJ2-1,TGTGCCAGCTCAATCGACAGGGCCAATGAGCAGTTCTTC,CASSIDRANEQFF